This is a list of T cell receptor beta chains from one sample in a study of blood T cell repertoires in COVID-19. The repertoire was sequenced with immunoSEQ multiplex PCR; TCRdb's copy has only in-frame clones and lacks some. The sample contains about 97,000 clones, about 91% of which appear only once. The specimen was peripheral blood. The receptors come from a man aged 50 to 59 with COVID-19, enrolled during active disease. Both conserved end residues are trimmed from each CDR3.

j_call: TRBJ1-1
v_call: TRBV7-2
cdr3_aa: ASSLATGGLNTEAF

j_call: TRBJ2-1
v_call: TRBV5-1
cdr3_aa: ASSPAGGASYNEQF

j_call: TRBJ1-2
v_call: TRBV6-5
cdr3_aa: ASTPEPHYGYT

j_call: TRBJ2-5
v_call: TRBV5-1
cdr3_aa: ASSRGTAQETQY

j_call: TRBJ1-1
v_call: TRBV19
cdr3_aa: ASRTGHYSMNTEAF

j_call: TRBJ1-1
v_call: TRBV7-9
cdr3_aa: ASSPPKTGGEGDTEAF

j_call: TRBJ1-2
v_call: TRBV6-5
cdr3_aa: ASTGGQSIYGYT

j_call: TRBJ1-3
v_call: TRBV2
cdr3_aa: ASSAGVSGNTIY

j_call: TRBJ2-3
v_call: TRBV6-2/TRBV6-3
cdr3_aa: ASSSPQGRRTDTQY

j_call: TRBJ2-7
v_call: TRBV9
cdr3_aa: ASSVSSGGEQY

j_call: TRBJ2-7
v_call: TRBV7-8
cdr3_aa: ASSLTGGGYEQY

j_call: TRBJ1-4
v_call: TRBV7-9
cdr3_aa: ASSRDSSEKLF

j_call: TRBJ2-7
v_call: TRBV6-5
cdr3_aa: ASSYASGSYEQY

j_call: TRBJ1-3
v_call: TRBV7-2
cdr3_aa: ASSLSFGGNTIY

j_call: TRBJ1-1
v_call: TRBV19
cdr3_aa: ASSIGSAGSTEAF

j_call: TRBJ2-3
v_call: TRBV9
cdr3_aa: ASSPPGGTDTQY

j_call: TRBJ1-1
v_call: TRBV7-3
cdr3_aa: ASSLSKNTEAF

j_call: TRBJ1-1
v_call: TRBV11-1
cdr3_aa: ASRSGTGKEAF

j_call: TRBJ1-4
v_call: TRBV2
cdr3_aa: ASSEDRTTNEKLF

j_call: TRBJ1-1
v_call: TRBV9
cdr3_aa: ASGGQGAGGSKAF

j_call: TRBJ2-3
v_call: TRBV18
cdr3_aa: ASSLRDSSTDTQY

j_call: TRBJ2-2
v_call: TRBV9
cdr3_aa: ASSVAGNTGELF

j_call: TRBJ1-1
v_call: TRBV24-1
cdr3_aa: ATSDSGFAEAF

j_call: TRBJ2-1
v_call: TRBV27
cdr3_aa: ASSSILAGGREFYNEQF

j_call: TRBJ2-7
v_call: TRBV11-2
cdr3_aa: ASSSVDRGRLGYEQY

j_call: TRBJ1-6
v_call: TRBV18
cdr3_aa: ASSPKTGKSSPLH

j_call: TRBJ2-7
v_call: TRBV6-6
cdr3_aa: ASSNPPGYGQY

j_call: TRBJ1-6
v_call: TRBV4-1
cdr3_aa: ASSQPTGSSYNSPLH

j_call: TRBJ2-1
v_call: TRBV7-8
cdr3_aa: ASARLAGWDEQF

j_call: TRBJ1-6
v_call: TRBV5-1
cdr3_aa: ASSVGAWSPLH

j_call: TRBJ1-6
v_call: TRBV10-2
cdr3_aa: ASNLGQGGSPLH

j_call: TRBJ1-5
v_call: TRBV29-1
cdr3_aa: SVTETGGGQPQH

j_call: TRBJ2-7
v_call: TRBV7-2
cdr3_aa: ASSQAGTGSYEQY

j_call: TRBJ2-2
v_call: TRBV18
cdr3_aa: ASSSQGSGELF

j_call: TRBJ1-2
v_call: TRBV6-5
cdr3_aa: AVHRQGALGYT

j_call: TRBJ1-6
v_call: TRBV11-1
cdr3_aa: ASSITGGNSPLH